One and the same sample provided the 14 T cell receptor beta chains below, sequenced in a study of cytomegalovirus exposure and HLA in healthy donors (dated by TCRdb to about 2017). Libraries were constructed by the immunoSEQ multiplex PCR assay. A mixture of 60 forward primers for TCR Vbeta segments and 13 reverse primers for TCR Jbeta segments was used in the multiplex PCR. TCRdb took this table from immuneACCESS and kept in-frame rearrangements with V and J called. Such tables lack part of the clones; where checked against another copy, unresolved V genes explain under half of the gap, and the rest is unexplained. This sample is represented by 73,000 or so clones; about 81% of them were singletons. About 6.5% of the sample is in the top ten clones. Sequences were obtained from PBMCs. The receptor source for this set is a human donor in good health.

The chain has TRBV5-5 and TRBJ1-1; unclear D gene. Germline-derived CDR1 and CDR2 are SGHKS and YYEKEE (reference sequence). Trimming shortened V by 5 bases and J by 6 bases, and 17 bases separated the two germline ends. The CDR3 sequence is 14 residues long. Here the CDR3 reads CASSREQGFSEAFF. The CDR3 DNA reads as TGTGCCAGCAGTCGGGAACAAGGGTTTTCTGAAGCTTTCTTT. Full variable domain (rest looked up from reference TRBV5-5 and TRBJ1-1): DAGVTQSPTHLIKTRGQQVTLRCSPISGHKSVSWYQQVLGQGPQFIFQYYEKEERGRGNFPDRFSARQFPNYSSELNVNALLLGDSALYLCASSREQGFSEAFFGQGTRLTVV.

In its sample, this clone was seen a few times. CDR3 sequence reads: CASSTGGPSYNEQFF. The CDR3 DNA is TGTGCCAGCAGTACAGGCGGACCCTCCTACAATGAGCAGTTCTTC. The chain employs TRBV25-1 and TRBJ2-1; the D gene is possibly TRBD1 (5 bases). V was cut by 5 bases and J by 0 bases, with 11 bases left in between. Per germline, CDR1 MGHDK and CDR2 SYGVNS. The CDR3 covers 15 residues.

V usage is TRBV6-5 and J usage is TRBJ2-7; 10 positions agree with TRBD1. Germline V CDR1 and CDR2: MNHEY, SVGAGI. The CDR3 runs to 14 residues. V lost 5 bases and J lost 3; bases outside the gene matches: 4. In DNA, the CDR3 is TGTGCCAGCAGTCCAGGACAGGGGGGCTACGAGCAGTACTTC. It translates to CASSPGQGGYEQYF.

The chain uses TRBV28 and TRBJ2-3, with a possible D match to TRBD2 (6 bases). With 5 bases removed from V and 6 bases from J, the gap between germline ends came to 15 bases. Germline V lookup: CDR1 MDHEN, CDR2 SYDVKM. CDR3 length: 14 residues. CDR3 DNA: TGTGCCAGCAGTCCCGGACTAATGGCCGATACGCAGTATTTT. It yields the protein CASSPGLMADTQYF.

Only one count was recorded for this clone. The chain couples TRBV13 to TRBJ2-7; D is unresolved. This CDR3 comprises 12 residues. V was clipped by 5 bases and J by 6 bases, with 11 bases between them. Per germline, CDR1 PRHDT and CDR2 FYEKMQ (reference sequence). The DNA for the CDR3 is TGTGCCAGCAGCCCCCCCCTCGGCGAGCAGTACTTC. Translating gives CASSPPLGEQYF.

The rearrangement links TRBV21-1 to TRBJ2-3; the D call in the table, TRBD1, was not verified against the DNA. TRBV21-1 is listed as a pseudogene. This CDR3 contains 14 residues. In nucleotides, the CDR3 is TGTGCCAGCAGCAAAGGGGGCAGCACAGATACGCAGTATTTT. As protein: CASSKGGSTDTQYF.

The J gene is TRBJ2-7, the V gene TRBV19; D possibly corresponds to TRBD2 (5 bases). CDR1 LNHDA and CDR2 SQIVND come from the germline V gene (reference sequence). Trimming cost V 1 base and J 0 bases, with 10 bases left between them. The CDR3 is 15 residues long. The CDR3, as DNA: TGTGCCAGTAGTATAGGGGCCGGGGTCTCCTACGAGCAGTACTTC. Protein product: CASSIGAGVSYEQYF.

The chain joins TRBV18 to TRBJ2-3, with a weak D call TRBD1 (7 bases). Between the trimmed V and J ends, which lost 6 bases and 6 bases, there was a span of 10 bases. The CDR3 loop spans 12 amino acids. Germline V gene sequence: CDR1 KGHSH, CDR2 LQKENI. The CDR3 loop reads CASSEGADTQYF. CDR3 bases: TGTGCCAGCTCGGAGGGGGCGGATACGCAGTATTTT.

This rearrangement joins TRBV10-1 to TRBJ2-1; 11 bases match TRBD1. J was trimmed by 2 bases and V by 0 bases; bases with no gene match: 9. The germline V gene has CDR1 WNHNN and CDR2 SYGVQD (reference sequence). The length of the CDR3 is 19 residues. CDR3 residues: CASSESGQGGPGAYNEQFF. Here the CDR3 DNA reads TGCGCCAGCAGTGAGTCGGGACAGGGGGGACCCGGTGCCTACAATGAGCAGTTCTTC.

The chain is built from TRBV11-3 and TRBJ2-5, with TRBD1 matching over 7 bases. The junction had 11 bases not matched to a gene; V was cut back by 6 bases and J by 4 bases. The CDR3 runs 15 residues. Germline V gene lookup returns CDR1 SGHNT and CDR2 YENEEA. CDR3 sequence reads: CASSLTGNIGETQYF. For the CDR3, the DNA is TGTGCCAGCAGTTTGACAGGGAATATAGGAGAGACCCAGTACTTC. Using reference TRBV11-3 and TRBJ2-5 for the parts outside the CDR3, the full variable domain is EAGVVQSPRYKIIEKKQPVAFWCNPISGHNTLYWYLQNLGQGPELLIRYENEEAVDDSQLPKDRFSAERLKGVDSTLKIQPAELGDSAVYLCASSLTGNIGETQYFGPGTRLLVL.

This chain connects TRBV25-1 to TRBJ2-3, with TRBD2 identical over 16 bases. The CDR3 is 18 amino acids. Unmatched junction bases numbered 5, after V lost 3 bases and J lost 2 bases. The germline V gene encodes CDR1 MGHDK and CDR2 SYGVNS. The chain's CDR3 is CASSDRGTSGGVTDTQYF. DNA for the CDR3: TGTGCCAGCAGTGATAGGGGGACTAGCGGGGGGGTCACAGATACGCAGTATTTT.

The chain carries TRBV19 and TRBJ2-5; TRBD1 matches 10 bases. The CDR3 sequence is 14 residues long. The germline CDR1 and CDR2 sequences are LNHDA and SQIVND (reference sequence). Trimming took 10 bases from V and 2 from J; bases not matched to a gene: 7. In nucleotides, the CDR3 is TGTGCCACTGCGGACAGGGGGGTTCAAGAGACCCAGTACTTC. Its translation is CATADRGVQETQYF.

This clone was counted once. For the CDR3, the DNA is TGTGCCACCCGGGACAGAAACCAAGAGACCCAGTACTTC. Translating gives CATRDRNQETQYF. The rearrangement links TRBV10-3 to TRBJ2-5, with 7 nucleotides matching TRBD1. The germline gives CDR1 ENHRY, CDR2 SYGVKD. The V gene end was trimmed by 10 bases and the J gene end by 0 bases; junction bases not matched to a gene: 5. The CDR3 runs to 13 residues.

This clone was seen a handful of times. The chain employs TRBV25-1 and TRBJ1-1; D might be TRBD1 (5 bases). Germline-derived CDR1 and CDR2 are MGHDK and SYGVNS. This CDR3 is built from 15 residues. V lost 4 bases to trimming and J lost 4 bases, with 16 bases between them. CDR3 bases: TGTGCCAGCAGTGGCCCGGCGGGGGAGGTCACTGAAGCTTTCTTT. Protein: CASSGPAGEVTEAFF.